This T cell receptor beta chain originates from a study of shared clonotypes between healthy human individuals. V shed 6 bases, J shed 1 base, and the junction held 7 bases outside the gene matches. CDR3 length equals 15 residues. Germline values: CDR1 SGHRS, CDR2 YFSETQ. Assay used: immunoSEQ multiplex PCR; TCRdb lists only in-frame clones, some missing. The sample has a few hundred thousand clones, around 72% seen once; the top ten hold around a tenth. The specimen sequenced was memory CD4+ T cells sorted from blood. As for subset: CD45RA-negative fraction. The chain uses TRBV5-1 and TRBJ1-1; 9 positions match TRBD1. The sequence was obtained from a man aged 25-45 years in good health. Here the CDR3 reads CASKTGTGSNTEAFF. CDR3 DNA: TGCGCCAGCAAAACTGGGACAGGGTCGAACACTGAAGCTTTCTTT.